This is a list of T cell receptor beta chains from one sample in a study of T cell repertoires in cytomegalovirus infection. The antigens these receptors bind are not known. One entry per CDR3 protein results from TCRdb running MiXCR on the reads. The sample carries around 710,000 distinct CDR3 sequences, just under 30% recorded once. The sample in question was cultured CD8+ T cells from PBMCs, obtained from culture after CMV antigen stimulation. These receptors all stem from a human donor in good health (CMV status not recorded). Some clones in this sample may be carry-over from other donors' samples. The CDR3 runs from the conserved cysteine through the conserved F or W. D genes are given only for firm matches. The listing skips clone size in some rows; elsewhere it reads once, few, many or a size class.

V gene: TRBV6-1; J gene: TRBJ1-1; clone size: .; D gene: .; CDR3 DNA: TGTGCCAGCACCCAATCAGCGAACACTGAAGCTTTCTTT; CDR3 protein: CASTQSANTEAFF
V gene: TRBV12-3/TRBV12-4; J gene: TRBJ2-7; clone size: .; D gene: .; CDR3 DNA: TGTGCCAGCACCGACGGGGTCTACGAGCAGTACTTC; CDR3 protein: CASTDGVYEQYF
V gene: TRBV6-2/TRBV6-3; J gene: TRBJ1-5; clone size: .; D gene: .; CDR3 DNA: TGTGCCAGCAGTTACGTCTGGGGGGGAAGGCAGCCCCAGCATTTT; CDR3 protein: CASSYVWGGRQPQHF
V gene: TRBV4-1; J gene: TRBJ1-6; clone size: .; D gene: .; CDR3 DNA: TGCGCCAGCAGCCAAGCGTACGGGGGGTCCTATAATTCACCCCTCCACTTT; CDR3 protein: CASSQAYGGSYNSPLHF
V gene: TRBV2; J gene: TRBJ2-1; clone size: .; D gene: .; CDR3 DNA: TGTGCCAGCAGTGAAATAGGACCGCCGTCCAATGAGCAGTTCTTC; CDR3 protein: CASSEIGPPSNEQFF
V gene: TRBV7-6; J gene: TRBJ2-4; clone size: few; D gene: .; CDR3 DNA: TGTGCCAGCAGCTTAATTCCGGGACCTAAAAACATTCAGTACTTC; CDR3 protein: CASSLIPGPKNIQYF
V gene: TRBV12-3/TRBV12-4; J gene: TRBJ1-3; clone size: few; D gene: .; CDR3 DNA: TGTGCCAGCAGTTTGTTGGGGTATTCTGGAAACACCATATATTTT; CDR3 protein: CASSLLGYSGNTIYF
V gene: TRBV4-1; J gene: TRBJ1-2; clone size: .; D gene: .; CDR3 DNA: TGCGCCAGCAGCCCGGGAGGCGGCACTGCTTTTAACTATGGCTACACCTTC; CDR3 protein: CASSPGGGTAFNYGYTF
V gene: TRBV19; J gene: TRBJ1-1; clone size: .; D gene: .; CDR3 DNA: TGTGCCAGTAGGTCACTGGTGAACACTGAAGCTTTCTTT; CDR3 protein: CASRSLVNTEAFF
V gene: TRBV7-6; J gene: TRBJ2-1; clone size: many; D gene: TRBD1; CDR3 DNA: TGTGCCAGCAGCGCCGGGACAGGGGGCTACAATGAGCAGTTCTTC; CDR3 protein: CASSAGTGGYNEQFF
V gene: TRBV19; J gene: TRBJ1-1; clone size: .; D gene: .; CDR3 DNA: TGTGCCAGTAGTCCGAGCGGCACCATGAACACTGAAGCTTTCTTT; CDR3 protein: CASSPSGTMNTEAFF
V gene: TRBV11-2; J gene: TRBJ2-1; clone size: few; D gene: TRBD2; CDR3 DNA: TGTGCCAGCAGCCACCCGTCGTCTAGCGGGGGGGCTTACAATGAGCAGTTCTTC; CDR3 protein: CASSHPSSSGGAYNEQFF
V gene: TRBV4-1; J gene: TRBJ2-3; clone size: .; D gene: .; CDR3 DNA: TGCGCCAGCAGCCAAGACCCGGGACATGAGGGCCGTTGGGGGCAGTATTTT; CDR3 protein: CASSQDPGHEGRWGQYF
V gene: TRBV12-3/TRBV12-4; J gene: TRBJ2-5; clone size: many; D gene: TRBD1; CDR3 DNA: TGTGCCAGCGTAGATTATCGGACAGGACAAGAGACCCAGTACTTC; CDR3 protein: CASVDYRTGQETQYF
V gene: TRBV3-1; J gene: TRBJ2-5; clone size: .; D gene: .; CDR3 DNA: TGTGCCAGCAGCCAAGTCCAGATCCAAGAGACCCAGTACTTC; CDR3 protein: CASSQVQIQETQYF
V gene: TRBV19; J gene: TRBJ1-2; clone size: .; D gene: TRBD1; CDR3 DNA: TGTGCCAGTAGTATCGGTCCCCGGACAGGGGGCGAGATAGCTAACTATGGCTACACCTTC; CDR3 protein: CASSIGPRTGGEIANYGYTF
V gene: TRBV7-8; J gene: TRBJ1-1; clone size: many; D gene: .; CDR3 DNA: TGTGCCAGCAGCTTAGCGTTGGGGGGCCCTTTTACCATGAACACTGAAGCTTTCTTT; CDR3 protein: CASSLALGGPFTMNTEAFF
V gene: TRBV27; J gene: TRBJ2-5; clone size: .; D gene: TRBD2; CDR3 DNA: TGTGCCAGCAGTTTACTCGGGGGGATTACGGAGACCCAGTACTTC; CDR3 protein: CASSLLGGITETQYF
V gene: TRBV20-1; J gene: TRBJ2-3; clone size: few; D gene: TRBD1; CDR3 DNA: TGCAGTGCTAGAGATTTTGGAACAGGGGGAACAGATACGCAGTATTTT; CDR3 protein: CSARDFGTGGTDTQYF
V gene: TRBV4-1; J gene: TRBJ1-1; clone size: few; D gene: .; CDR3 DNA: TGCGCCAGCAGCTCATCTTCGGGGGGCGAGGGAGCTTTCTTT; CDR3 protein: CASSSSSGGEGAFF
V gene: TRBV6-5; J gene: TRBJ2-5; clone size: .; D gene: .; CDR3 DNA: TGTGCCAGCAGTGGCAATGGACATTCACAAGAGACCCAGTACTTC; CDR3 protein: CASSGNGHSQETQYF
V gene: TRBV12-3/TRBV12-4; J gene: TRBJ1-5; clone size: .; D gene: TRBD1; CDR3 DNA: TGTGCCAGCAGTTTTGGGAACAGGGGTGTCAATCAGCCCCAGCATTTT; CDR3 protein: CASSFGNRGVNQPQHF
V gene: TRBV7-9; J gene: TRBJ2-5; clone size: few; D gene: .; CDR3 DNA: TGTGCCAGCAGCCGGGACGACGAGACCCAGTACTTC; CDR3 protein: CASSRDDETQYF
V gene: TRBV27; J gene: TRBJ2-1; clone size: few; D gene: .; CDR3 DNA: TGTGCCAGCATGTATGGGGGGACCTACAATGAGCAGTTCTTC; CDR3 protein: CASMYGGTYNEQFF
V gene: TRBV7-6; J gene: TRBJ1-3; clone size: few; D gene: .; CDR3 DNA: TGTGCCAGCAGCTTAGACGGGGGGGGAAACACCATATATTTT; CDR3 protein: CASSLDGGGNTIYF
V gene: TRBV6-6; J gene: TRBJ1-2; clone size: many; D gene: .; CDR3 DNA: TGTGCCAGCAGCGGTGACCGGGGTTTAGGCTACACCTTC; CDR3 protein: CASSGDRGLGYTF
V gene: TRBV19; J gene: TRBJ1-3; clone size: .; D gene: TRBD1; CDR3 DNA: TGTGCCACCACCCCCCGAGGACAGGCGTCTGGAAACACCATATATTTT; CDR3 protein: CATTPRGQASGNTIYF
V gene: TRBV19; J gene: TRBJ2-2; clone size: few; D gene: TRBD2; CDR3 DNA: TGTGCCAGTAGTTACGAGGCAACTAGCGCCGCGAACACCGGGGAGCTGTTTTTT; CDR3 protein: CASSYEATSAANTGELFF
V gene: TRBV5-4; J gene: TRBJ1-3; clone size: .; D gene: .; CDR3 DNA: TGTGCCAGCCAAGGGGACTCTGGAAACACCATATATTTT; CDR3 protein: CASQGDSGNTIYF
V gene: TRBV6-5; J gene: TRBJ2-2; clone size: .; D gene: .; CDR3 DNA: TGTGCCAGCAGCTCAGCGGGTCGCTATTCGAACACCGGGGAGCTGTTTTTT; CDR3 protein: CASSSAGRYSNTGELFF
V gene: TRBV6-6; J gene: TRBJ2-7; clone size: once; D gene: TRBD2; CDR3 DNA: TGTGCCAGCAGTGATTGGACTAGTTCCTACGAGCAGTACTTC; CDR3 protein: CASSDWTSSYEQYF
V gene: TRBV12-3/TRBV12-4; J gene: TRBJ2-5; clone size: few; D gene: TRBD2; CDR3 DNA: TGTGCCAGCAGCATCGGACTAGTGTGGAAAGAGACCCAGTACTTC; CDR3 protein: CASSIGLVWKETQYF
V gene: TRBV7-2; J gene: TRBJ1-5; clone size: many; D gene: .; CDR3 DNA: TGTGCCAGCAGCTTATCGCGCAGGGTCGATCAGCCCCAGCATTTT; CDR3 protein: CASSLSRRVDQPQHF
V gene: TRBV4-3; J gene: TRBJ2-2; clone size: .; D gene: .; CDR3 DNA: TGCGCCAGCAGCCAAGTTCCCCCAAACAGCGTTTCCACCGGGGAGCTGTTTTTT; CDR3 protein: CASSQVPPNSVSTGELFF
V gene: TRBV7-2; J gene: TRBJ1-2; clone size: many; D gene: TRBD1; CDR3 DNA: TGTGCCAGCAGATCCGGGACAGGGGGAGATGGCTACACCTTC; CDR3 protein: CASRSGTGGDGYTF
V gene: TRBV7-9; J gene: TRBJ2-4; clone size: many; D gene: .; CDR3 DNA: TGTGCCAGCAGCCCCTCCGAAGCGGCCAAAAACATTCAGTACTTC; CDR3 protein: CASSPSEAAKNIQYF
V gene: TRBV18; J gene: TRBJ2-3; clone size: .; D gene: .; CDR3 DNA: TGTGCCAGCTCCCCACCCCTGAACACAGATACGCAGTATTTT; CDR3 protein: CASSPPLNTDTQYF
V gene: TRBV7-6; J gene: TRBJ1-4; clone size: many; D gene: .; CDR3 DNA: TGTGCCAGCAGCTTGCCGGGGAAGGATGAAAAACTGTTTTTT; CDR3 protein: CASSLPGKDEKLFF
V gene: TRBV20-1; J gene: TRBJ2-1; clone size: once; D gene: .; CDR3 DNA: TGCAGTGCTAGAGCTTACAGGGTTAACAATGAGCAGTTCTTC; CDR3 protein: CSARAYRVNNEQFF
V gene: TRBV4-2; J gene: TRBJ2-3; clone size: few; D gene: TRBD2; CDR3 DNA: TGTGCCAGCAGCCAAAACGGGCTAGCGGGGGAGGATACGCAGTATTTT; CDR3 protein: CASSQNGLAGEDTQYF